Listed here are 28 T cell receptor beta chains from one sample, sequenced in a study of graft-versus-host responses after intestinal transplantation. The table came from immunoSEQ multiplex PCR; TCRdb's copy has only in-frame clones and leaves some out. The table lists around 18,000 clones, over 75% of them singletons. Sequenced here: PBMCs, sampled around 110 days after intestinal transplant. The receptor source for this set is a human patient who received an intestinal transplant, so some T cells may come from the graft donor.

The genes are TRBV28 and TRBJ1-2, with a weak D call TRBD1 (6 bases). Trimming took off 5 bases at V and 7 bases at J, with 14 bases between the two ends. This CDR3 spans 13 amino acids. Germline assignment: CDR1 MDHEN and CDR2 SYDVKM. CDR3 sequence reads: CASSLQGVGGYTF. Here the CDR3 DNA reads TGTGCCAGCAGTCTACAGGGTGTTGGTGGCTACACCTTC.

The gene calls are TRBV5-6 and TRBJ2-7; possible D gene TRBD2, 6 bases. CDR1 and CDR2 (germline): SGHDT, YYEEEE. The CDR3 consists of 15 residues. Trimming cost V 3 bases and J 5 bases, with 18 bases left between them. For the CDR3, the DNA is TGTGCCAGCAGCTCGACATTAGCGGATTTAAACGAGCAGTACTTC. Its translation is CASSSTLADLNEQYF.

This clone qualifies as large (0.1 to 1%). The chain carries TRBV28 and TRBJ2-7; D is unclear. The V end lost 5 bases, the J end lost 0 bases, and 8 bases lay between the germline ends. Germline-derived CDR1 and CDR2 are MDHEN and SYDVKM. CDR3 length: 13 residues. The CDR3, as DNA: TGTGCCAGCAGTCCGAGTTCCTCCTACGAGCAGTACTTC. This gives the protein CASSPSSSYEQYF.

The chain carries TRBV15 and TRBJ2-6; the match to TRBD2 covers 7 bases. V lost 4 bases and J lost 0; bases outside the gene matches: 0. The CDR3 totals 15 residues. Per germline, CDR1 LNHNV and CDR2 YYDKDF (reference sequence). The CDR3 here is CATSTGGSGANVLTF. The CDR3 coding sequence is TGTGCCACCAGCACGGGGGGCTCTGGGGCCAACGTCCTGACTTTC.

Points on this clone: Germline is not matched at one junction end, which may reflect a read error. The genes are TRBV6-5 and TRBJ2-1; possible D gene TRBD2, 6 bases. CDR1 MNHEY and CDR2 SVGAGI come from the germline V gene. CDR3 size: 12 residues. The CDR3 reads CTSSYSGGTQFF. The CDR3 coding sequence is TGTACCAGCAGTTACTCCGGCGGGACCCAGTTCTTC.

The J gene is TRBJ2-2, the V gene TRBV28; TRBD1 agrees at 9 bases. CDR1 is MDHEN and CDR2 is SYDVKM in the germline V gene. With 1 base clipped from V and 7 bases from J, the junction kept 10 bases outside the gene matches. This CDR3 has 17 residues. The CDR3 nucleotides read TGTGCCAGCAGTTTATTATTGGGGGACAGGGAGGACGGGGAGCTGTTTTTT. This gives the protein CASSLLLGDREDGELFF. The whole variable domain, remainder taken from reference TRBV28 and TRBJ2-2, is DVKVTQSSRYLVKRTGEKVFLECVQDMDHENMFWYRQDPGLGLRLIYFSYDVKMKEKGDIPEGYSVSREKKERFSLILESASTNQTSMYLCASSLLLGDREDGELFFGEGSRLTVL.

This chain joins TRBV25-1 and TRBJ1-1; D unclear. This CDR3 spans 14 amino acids. Trimming cost V 6 bases and J 0 bases, with 11 bases left between them. Germline CDR1 reads MGHDK; CDR2 reads SYGVNS. The DNA for the CDR3 is TGTGCCAGCAGCGGGATGGAGCTGAACACTGAAGCTTTCTTT. This gives the protein CASSGMELNTEAFF.

The chain is built from TRBV7-4 and TRBJ1-1; D is ambiguous. Germline CDR1 reads SGHVT; CDR2 reads SQSDAQ. CDR3 length equals 12 residues. V shed 5 bases and J shed 1 base, with 5 bases lying between them. The CDR3 nucleotides read TGTGCCAGCAGCCTAAAGAACACTGAAGCTTTCTTT. Translating gives CASSLKNTEAFF.

The V call is TRBV5-1, the J call TRBJ2-3; the D call may be TRBD1 or TRBD2 (5 bases each). CDR1 SGHRS and CDR2 YFSETQ come from the germline V gene. The CDR3 is made up of 14 amino acids. The V gene lost 3 bases and the J gene lost 2 bases, with 10 bases spanning the gap. CDR3 in DNA: TGCGCCAGCAGCTACGGGACGAACACAGATACGCAGTATTTT. As protein: CASSYGTNTDTQYF.

The chain links TRBV5-6 to TRBJ1-1; a possible D gene is TRBD1 (5 bases). Germline CDR1 and CDR2: SGHDT and YYEEEE. The CDR3 sequence is 12 residues long. Deletions cut 1 base from V and 8 bases from J, with 9 bases between. This CDR3 reads CASSLRGVEAFF. DNA for the CDR3: TGTGCCAGCAGCTTGCGGGGGGTCGAAGCTTTCTTT.

The V and J genes are TRBV7-9 and TRBJ2-3, with D tentatively TRBD1 (5 bases). Germline CDR1 SEHNR, CDR2 FQNEAQ (reference sequence). The CDR3 spans 16 residues. Deletions cut 1 base from V and 0 bases from J, with 11 bases between. The CDR3 is CASSLEPGWSTDTQYF. Written as DNA, the CDR3 is TGTGCCAGCAGCTTAGAACCAGGGTGGAGCACAGATACGCAGTATTTT.

This sequence joins TRBV21-1 and TRBJ1-4; TRBD1 is taken as the D call from the table, unchecked against the DNA. TRBV21-1 is noted as a pseudogene. There are 15 residues in the CDR3. For the CDR3, the DNA is TGTGCCAGCAGCCCTAAGGGGAAGGTATATGAAAAACTGTTTTTT. It encodes CASSPKGKVYEKLFF.

Of note for this clone: An end of the junction differs from the germline gene, which may be a read error. Other DNA sequences in this sample translate to the same CDR3. V is TRBV28 and J is TRBJ2-7, with 9 bases that match TRBD2. Germline CDR1 and CDR2: MDHEN and SYDVKM. The CDR3 contains 15 residues. CDR3 sequence (DNA): TGTGCCAGCCGTAGCCTAGCGGGGTTCTCCTATGAGCAGTACTTC. This sequence encodes CASRSLAGFSYEQYF.

V usage is TRBV4-3 and J usage is TRBJ1-2; a possible D gene is TRBD1 (5 bases). Trimming shortened V by 0 bases and J by 5 bases, and 13 bases separated the two germline ends. This CDR3 contains 15 residues. The V gene's germline CDR1 is LGHNA and CDR2 YSLEER. CDR3 nucleotide sequence: TGCGCCAGCAGCCAAGACCCGGGGCAGGGTTATGGCTACACCTTC. Its protein product is CASSQDPGQGYGYTF.

The CDR3, as DNA: TGCGCCAGCAGCTTGGCCACAGTCAATGAGCAGTTCTTC. Amino acids: CASSLATVNEQFF. The V and J genes are TRBV5-1 and TRBJ2-1; no definite D call. Trimming stripped 0 bases from V and 6 bases from J, with 7 bases between. There are 13 residues in the CDR3. The germline gives CDR1 SGHRS, CDR2 YFSETQ.

This clone was seen more than once but under ten times. The V call is TRBV5-1, the J call TRBJ2-7; 10 positions match TRBD2. CDR1 and CDR2 from the germline V gene are SGHRS and YFSETQ. CDR3 length equals 19 residues. The V segment lost 4 bases and the J segment 6 bases; nucleotides outside the gene matches: 22. CDR3 sequence (DNA): TGCGCCAGCAGCCCTCGCCTAGCGGGAGTAGGGACAGATGACGGCGAGCAGTACTTC. It yields the protein CASSPRLAGVGTDDGEQYF.

The genes are TRBV28 and TRBJ1-5, with 7 positions matching TRBD1. The CDR3 loop spans 14 amino acids. Germline CDR1 reads MDHEN; CDR2 reads SYDVKM. Losses at the gene ends were 6 bases for V and 1 base for J; bases not matched to a gene: 3. CDR3 in amino acids: CASRQGVSNQPQHF. The CDR3 DNA is TGTGCCAGCAGGCAGGGGGTCAGCAATCAGCCCCAGCATTTT.

The chain combines TRBV28 with TRBJ1-4; D may be TRBD1 (6 bases). CDR3 length equals 14 residues. V lost 2 bases to trimming and J lost 5 bases, with 9 bases between them. Germline CDR1 is MDHEN and CDR2 is SYDVKM. The CDR3 sequence is CASSLRQGNEKLFF. Here the CDR3 DNA reads TGTGCCAGCAGTTTAAGGCAGGGGAATGAAAAACTGTTTTTT.

The chain has TRBV19 and TRBJ2-1; D is ambiguous. CDR1 is LNHDA and CDR2 is SQIVND in the germline V gene (reference sequence). With 5 bases removed from V and 7 bases from J, the gap between germline ends came to 9 bases. This CDR3 is built from 12 residues. The CDR3 DNA follows: TGTGCCAGTAGTTCCTCGTTTAATGAGCAGTTCTTC. Translated: CASSSSFNEQFF.

CDR3 sequence: CASSPRLAGDLHNEQFF. The CDR3 coding sequence is TGTGCCAGCAGCCCGCGACTAGCGGGAGATCTGCACAATGAGCAGTTCTTC. The chain couples TRBV14 to TRBJ2-1; 12 bases are shared with TRBD2. The CDR3 is made up of 17 amino acids. Germline V CDR1 and CDR2: SGHDN, FVKESK. Germline trimming cut 4 bases from V and 5 bases from J; bases unmatched to any gene: 9.

This clone was seen a single time. The chain couples TRBV5-6 to TRBJ2-2, with a tentative D call TRBD1 (6 bases). Germline lookup yields CDR1 SGHDT and CDR2 YYEEEE. The CDR3 totals 12 residues. Trimming shortened V by 4 bases and J by 8 bases, and 9 bases separated the two germline ends. The CDR3, as DNA: TGTGCCAGCAGCCCGGGGACAGGGGAGCTGTTTTTT. Residues: CASSPGTGELFF.

The chain carries TRBV2 and TRBJ1-1, with a tentative D call TRBD1 (5 bases). This CDR3 has 13 residues. CDR1 is SNHLY, CDR2 FYNNEI, per germline. V gave up 6 bases and J gave up 5 bases, with 13 bases separating them. Here the CDR3 reads CASSSRDMTEAFF. The CDR3 DNA reads as TGTGCCAGCAGCTCCAGGGATATGACTGAAGCTTTCTTT.

The genes are TRBV7-9 and TRBJ2-1; D is undetermined. This CDR3 spans 12 amino acids. The germline V gene has CDR1 SEHNR and CDR2 FQNEAQ (reference sequence). Trimming took off 4 bases at V and 9 bases at J, with 10 bases between the two ends. CDR3 amino acids: CASSYPLGEQFF. The CDR3 nucleotides are TGTGCCAGCAGCTACCCCCTTGGTGAGCAGTTCTTC.

In DNA, the CDR3 is TGTGCCAGCAGCCTCGACAGTCCGCGAACTTTGGAGCAGTACTTC. It yields the protein CASSLDSPRTLEQYF. The chain employs TRBV5-5 and TRBJ2-7; the D gene is possibly TRBD1 (5 bases). Trimming stripped 4 bases from V and 7 bases from J, with 21 bases between. The germline V gene has CDR1 SGHKS and CDR2 YYEKEE (reference sequence). The CDR3 contains 15 residues.

This clone was observed a handful of times. The chain uses TRBV13 and TRBJ1-2, with no clear D. Germline CDR1 PRHDT, CDR2 FYEKMQ (reference sequence). Trimming pared 5 bases from V and 5 bases from J, leaving 12 bases between. The CDR3 runs to 13 residues. As DNA, the CDR3 is TGTGCCAGCAGCCTTCGGACCTCTTATGGCTACACCTTC. It translates to CASSLRTSYGYTF.

This clone appeared a single time. The V call is TRBV27, the J call TRBJ1-6, with no clear D. The germline V gene has CDR1 MNHEY and CDR2 SMNVEV (reference sequence). CDR3 length equals 14 residues. The V gene lost 3 bases and the J gene lost 1 base, with 4 bases spanning the gap. In DNA, the CDR3 is TGTGCCAGCAGTTTTGAGTCCTATAATTCACCCCTCCACTTT. Translating gives CASSFESYNSPLHF.

This chain connects TRBV28 to TRBJ1-4; D is possibly TRBD1 (6 bases). Germline-derived CDR1 and CDR2 are MDHEN and SYDVKM. CDR3 length: 15 residues. Trimming removed 7 bases from V and 3 bases from J, with 15 bases in between. The CDR3 protein is CASTSQGFANEKLFF. CDR3 DNA: TGTGCCAGCACATCCCAGGGGTTTGCTAATGAAAAACTGTTTTTT. The full variable domain, rest sourced from reference TRBV28 and TRBJ1-4, is DVKVTQSSRYLVKRTGEKVFLECVQDMDHENMFWYRQDPGLGLRLIYFSYDVKMKEKGDIPEGYSVSREKKERFSLILESASTNQTSMYLCASTSQGFANEKLFFGSGTQLSVL.

The chain couples TRBV14 to TRBJ1-1; D call uncertain. CDR1 and CDR2 (germline): SGHDN, FVKESK. V was pared by 0 bases and J by 6 bases, with 14 bases between. This CDR3 has 15 residues. CDR3 nucleotide sequence: TGTGCCAGCAGCCAAGAGGGCCTCTGGGCCTCTGAAGCTTTCTTT. This encodes CASSQEGLWASEAFF.